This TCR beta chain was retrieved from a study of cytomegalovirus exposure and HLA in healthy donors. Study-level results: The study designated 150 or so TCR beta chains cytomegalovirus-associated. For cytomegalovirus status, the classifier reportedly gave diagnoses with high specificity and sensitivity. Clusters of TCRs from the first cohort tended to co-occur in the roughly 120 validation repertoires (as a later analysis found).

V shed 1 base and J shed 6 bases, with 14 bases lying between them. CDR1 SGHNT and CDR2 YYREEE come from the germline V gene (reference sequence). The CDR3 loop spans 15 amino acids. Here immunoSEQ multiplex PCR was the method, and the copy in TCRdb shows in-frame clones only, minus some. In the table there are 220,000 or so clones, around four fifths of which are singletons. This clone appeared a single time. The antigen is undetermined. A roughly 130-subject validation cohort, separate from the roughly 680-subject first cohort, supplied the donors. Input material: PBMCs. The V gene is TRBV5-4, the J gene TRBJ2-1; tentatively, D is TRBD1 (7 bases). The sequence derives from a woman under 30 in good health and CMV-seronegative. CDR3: CASSLRQGAGNEQFF. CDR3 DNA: TGTGCCAGCAGCTTGAGACAGGGAGCGGGCAATGAGCAGTTCTTC.